One and the same sample provided the 17 T cell receptor beta chains below, sequenced in a study of T-cell memory formation after mild COVID-19. TCRdb re-derived calls from the 5' RACE reads in MiXCR, one entry per CDR3 protein. Among about 130,000 distinct CDR3 sequences, 5% to 6.5% were seen once, and the ten largest hold about 2.2%. The specimen was PBMCs or a T cell subset sorted from them (not recorded which). All receptors come from an adult woman who had mild COVID-19 (a few samples of this study predate the infection). Cell type and time point are not known.

This clonotype was seen a handful of times. The gene calls are TRBV21-1 and TRBJ1-6. TRBV21-1 is given as a pseudogene. CDR3 length: 11 residues. CDR3 protein: CASSTCRALHF. CDR3 sequence (DNA): TGTGCCAGCAGCACCTGCCGCGCCCTCCACTTT.

The CDR3: CASSPGGGQMNTGELFF. For the CDR3, the DNA is TGTGCCAGCAGCCCCGGGGGAGGACAGATGAACACCGGGGAGCTGTTTTTT. This chain joins TRBV7-3 and TRBJ2-2, with D tentatively TRBD1 or TRBD2 (6 bases each). Germline V gives CDR1 SGHTA, CDR2 FQGTGA. CDR3 length: 17 amino acids. V lost 5 bases to trimming and J lost 1 base, with 17 bases between them.

In this sample, this clonotype turned up a few times. This chain links TRBV28 with TRBJ2-2; D remains ambiguous. The CDR3 consists of 15 residues. V shed 3 bases and J shed 4 bases, with 12 bases lying between them. Germline V gene lookup returns CDR1 MDHEN and CDR2 SYDVKM. The CDR3 nucleotides are TGTGCCAGCAGTTTGGGATTAAGAGGCACCGGGGAGCTGTTTTTT. Protein: CASSLGLRGTGELFF.

V and J are TRBV7-2 and TRBJ1-2, with D maybe TRBD1 (6 bases). Per the germline V gene, CDR1 is SGHTA and CDR2 is FQGNSA. V lost 5 bases, J lost 3 bases, and 16 bases lay in between. This CDR3 contains 15 residues. The CDR3 DNA sequence: TGTGCCAGCAGCACTCGGAGACAGGCGCACTATGGCTACACCTTC. This translates into CASSTRRQAHYGYTF.

The V call is TRBV3-1, the J call TRBJ2-5; D is possibly TRBD1 (6 bases). V lost 6 bases, J lost 3 bases, and 14 bases lay in between. The length of the CDR3 is 14 residues. The V gene's germline CDR1 is LGHDT and CDR2 YNNKEL (reference sequence). The CDR3 protein is CASSPGHMKETQYF. CDR3 nucleotide sequence: TGTGCCAGCAGTCCGGGACACATGAAAGAGACCCAGTACTTC.

This clonotype was observed a handful of times. The gene calls are TRBV7-8 and TRBJ1-5, with 10 bases aligning to TRBD1. From germline, CDR1 is SGHVS and CDR2 FQNEAQ. This CDR3 comprises 14 residues. The trim removed 3 bases at V and 7 bases at J, leaving 3 bases unmatched. Here the CDR3 reads CASSFGQGGQPQHF. Written as DNA, the CDR3 is TGTGCCAGCAGCTTCGGACAGGGGGGGCAGCCCCAGCATTTT.

This clonotype came up a few times. The genes are TRBV5-1 and TRBJ2-7; D possibly corresponds to TRBD1 (5 bases). Germline CDR1 reads SGHRS; CDR2 reads YFSETQ. This CDR3 is 14 amino acids long. V lost 7 bases and J 2 bases, leaving 16 bases between the germline ends. The CDR3 protein is CASGESGSPYEQYF. The CDR3 nucleotides read TGCGCCAGCGGAGAATCAGGGTCCCCCTACGAGCAGTACTTC.

This clonotype has only a few counts. V and J are TRBV7-9 and TRBJ2-1; the match to TRBD2 covers 7 bases. Germline-derived CDR1 and CDR2 are SEHNR and FQNEAQ (reference sequence). The length of the CDR3 is 18 residues. Trimming at V came to 4 bases and at J to 7 bases, leaving 19 bases not matched to a gene. The CDR3 region is CASSSIGRAGSPLNEQFF. The CDR3 DNA reads as TGTGCCAGCAGCTCCATCGGGAGAGCGGGATCTCCTCTGAATGAGCAGTTCTTC.

The chain carries TRBV6-6 and TRBJ1-5; 8 bases map to TRBD1. Losses at the gene ends were 7 bases for V and 1 base for J; bases not matched to a gene: 9. The CDR3 length is 16 residues. Per germline, CDR1 MNHNY and CDR2 SVGAGI (reference sequence). The CDR3 is CASTVTGEGSNQPQHF. CDR3 sequence (DNA): TGTGCCAGCACAGTGACAGGGGAAGGGAGCAATCAGCCCCAGCATTTT.

This clonotype has ten or more counts. The genes are TRBV12-3 or TRBV12-4 and TRBJ2-3; 12 bases match TRBD2. Trimming at V came to 4 bases and at J to 7 bases, leaving 9 bases not matched to a gene. The CDR3 spans 16 residues. CDR3 coding DNA: TGTGCCAGCAGTTCTCGCACTAGCGGGAGGAATAATACGCAGTATTTT. Translated: CASSSRTSGRNNTQYF.

This clonotype showed up just a few times. This chain connects TRBV12-3 or TRBV12-4 to TRBJ2-1, with D perhaps given as TRBD1 or TRBD2 (5 bases each). The CDR3 sequence is 15 residues long. Trimming removed 3 bases from V and 7 bases from J, with 16 bases in between. Written as DNA, the CDR3 is TGTGCCAGCAGTTTCAGGGACCAACCCAGAAATGAGCAGTTCTTC. Translation: CASSFRDQPRNEQFF.

Many counts were recorded for this clonotype. J is TRBJ2-1 and V is TRBV4-3; tentatively, D is TRBD2 (6 bases). The V gene lost 4 bases and the J gene lost 2 bases, with 12 bases spanning the gap. Per germline, CDR1 LGHNA and CDR2 YSLEER. This CDR3 has 15 amino acids. This chain's CDR3 is CASSRLGVAYNEQFF. DNA of the CDR3: TGCGCCAGCAGCCGACTAGGCGTTGCCTACAATGAGCAGTTCTTC.

This clonotype was detected only a few times. The chain is built from TRBV5-1 and TRBJ2-1; 10 bases map to TRBD2. This CDR3 is built from 19 residues. Trimming cost V 3 bases and J 4 bases; bases outside gene matches: 16. From germline, CDR1 is SGHRS and CDR2 YFSETQ. Here the CDR3 DNA reads TGCGCCAGCAGCTCCGGAGGCTTCATCGCGACTAGCGGGTACAATGAGCAGTTCTTC. It codes for CASSSGGFIATSGYNEQFF. The full variable domain, rest sourced from reference TRBV5-1 and TRBJ2-1, is KAGVTQTPRYLIKTRGQQVTLSCSPISGHRSVSWYQQTPGQGLQFLFEYFSETQRNKGNFPGRFSGRQFSNSRSEMNVSTLELGDSALYLCASSSGGFIATSGYNEQFFGPGTRLTVL.

This clonotype was found a few times. The chain is built from TRBV12-5 and TRBJ2-1, with a tentative D call TRBD2 (6 bases). Germline V gene sequence: CDR1 LGHNT, CDR2 FRNRAP. The ends were cut back, 0 bases at V and 6 bases at J, with 15 bases in the middle. The CDR3 is made up of 16 amino acids. CDR3 sequence: CASGLVLGGSANEQFF. CDR3 bases: TGTGCTAGTGGTTTGGTACTTGGGGGGTCCGCCAATGAGCAGTTCTTC.

The genes are TRBV5-5 and TRBJ1-3; a weak D match, TRBD1 (5 bases). V gave up 4 bases and J gave up 0 bases, with 17 bases separating them. Germline V gives CDR1 SGHKS, CDR2 YYEKEE (reference sequence). The CDR3 consists of 17 residues. CDR3 sequence reads: CASSPAGDQRSGNTIYF. In DNA form, the CDR3 reads TGTGCCAGCAGCCCGGCCGGGGACCAACGCTCTGGAAACACCATATATTTT.

This clonotype was counted between two and nine times. The rearrangement links TRBV7-2 to TRBJ2-1; no clear D. CDR3 length equals 15 residues. The germline V gene encodes CDR1 SGHTA and CDR2 FQGNSA. V was trimmed by 5 bases and J by 0 bases, leaving 11 bases between them. CDR3 residues: CASSLTYSSYNEQFF. For the CDR3, the DNA is TGTGCCAGCAGCCTGACTTACAGCTCCTACAATGAGCAGTTCTTC.

The V call is TRBV5-1, the J call TRBJ1-5; D not certain. Deletions cut 0 bases from V and 2 bases from J, with 12 bases between. The germline gives CDR1 SGHRS, CDR2 YFSETQ. The length of the CDR3 is 16 residues. Here the CDR3 DNA reads TGCGCCAGCAGCTTGGATGGCCCGTCGGGCAATCAGCCCCAGCATTTT. This translates into CASSLDGPSGNQPQHF.